These T cell receptor beta chains were read from a single sample in a study of cytotoxic CD8 clonotypes in ibrutinib-treated CLL. Clones were read by immunoSEQ multiplex PCR, and TCRdb kept only the in-frame ones, dropping some. The data contain about 300,000 clones, 67% of them singletons. The starting material was PBMCs, obtained after 36 months of ibrutinib treatment. The receptors here all came from a human donor with chronic lymphocytic leukemia. Both conserved end residues are part of each CDR3. Each record gives: clone size, J gene, V gene, D gene, CDR3 DNA, CDR3 protein. The D gene is left open where the match is weak. Size tells how often a clone was seen (once, few, many) or the class of an expanded clone, and some rows leave it out.

>.|TRBJ2-1|TRBV7-2|.
TGTGCCAGCAGCTCCCGGGCGGGGAATGAGCAGTTCTTC
CASSSRAGNEQFF
>.|TRBJ1-1|TRBV18|TRBD1
TGTGCCAGCTCTAGGGACAGGGGGCGCGTCACTGAAGCTTTCTTT
CASSRDRGRVTEAFF
>.|TRBJ1-5|TRBV28|.
TGTGCCAGCAGCCCCGCGGTGGCAGGGAGACAGCCCCAGCATTTT
CASSPAVAGRQPQHF
>.|TRBJ2-5|TRBV10-3|.
TGTGCCATCAGTATACAAGAGACCCAGTACTTC
CAISIQETQYF
>few|TRBJ2-6|TRBV5-4|.
TGTGCCAGCAGCGTCGGGGGAGCTTCGAGGGCCAACGTCCTGACTTTC
CASSVGGASRANVLTF
>.|TRBJ2-1|TRBV7-3|TRBD2
TGTGCCAGCAGCTTAATAAGGCGGGAGCCCGACAATGAGCAGTTCTTC
CASSLIRREPDNEQFF
>.|TRBJ2-1|TRBV2|.
TGTGCCAGCAAACCGGGACACCAGTTCTTC
CASKPGHQFF
>.|TRBJ2-2|TRBV5-1|.
TGCGCCAGCAGCTTGGAGACAGCCTCGAACACCGGGGAGCTGTTTTTT
CASSLETASNTGELFF
>once|TRBJ2-7|TRBV29-1|.
TGCAGCGCGGGGGTGAGCTCCTACGAGCAGTACTTC
CSAGVSSYEQYF
>.|TRBJ2-5|TRBV7-3|TRBD2
TGTGCCAGCAGCTTAAAGGCCCGCTGGGAGGGGGAGACCCAGTACTTC
CASSLKARWEGETQYF
>.|TRBJ2-7|TRBV27|TRBD1
TGTGCCAGCAGTTTACAGAGACAGGGGGCTGAGCAGTACTTC
CASSLQRQGAEQYF
>.|TRBJ2-7|TRBV7-8|.
TGTGCCAGCAGCTTAGGGATGACGGCCTACGAGCAGTACTTC
CASSLGMTAYEQYF
>once|TRBJ1-3|TRBV5-1|.
TGCGCCAGCAGCGCCCTGGACAGCAGGTCTGGAAACACCATATATTTT
CASSALDSRSGNTIYF
>.|TRBJ2-7|TRBV5-8|.
TGTGCCAGCAGTTATGGACCCCTCTCCGAGCAGTACTTT
CASSYGPLSEQYF
>once|TRBJ2-1|TRBV29-1|.
TGCAGCGTTCGGTGGGGGGCTAGCAATGAGCAGTTCTTC
CSVRWGASNEQFF
>few|TRBJ2-7|TRBV27|.
TGTGCCAGCAGTTTATCCGGGAGTCTCAACGAGCAGTACTTC
CASSLSGSLNEQYF
>.|TRBJ2-1|TRBV5-1|.
TGCGCCAGCAGCGATGACTCAACCTACAATGAGCAGTTCTTC
CASSDDSTYNEQFF
>few|TRBJ2-7|TRBV7-3|TRBD1
TGTGCCAGCAGCTTATTGGGACAGGGGGCGGGCGAGCAGTACTTC
CASSLLGQGAGEQYF
>.|TRBJ2-7|TRBV11-2|.
TGTGCCAGCAGCTCCTTAACCTACGAGCAGTACTTC
CASSSLTYEQYF
>few|TRBJ1-2|TRBV5-6|.
TGTGCCAGCGGCCTTGGACGGCTGCCCTATGGCTACACCTTC
CASGLGRLPYGYTF
>.|TRBJ1-2|TRBV7-3|TRBD1
TGTGCCAGCAGCTTAACGGGACAGGGTGTCCGGGGCTACACCTTC
CASSLTGQGVRGYTF
>.|TRBJ2-7|TRBV7-9|TRBD2
TGTGCCAGCAGCTTTAGTGGGGGGGCCTACGAGCAGTACTTC
CASSFSGGAYEQYF
>.|TRBJ2-1|TRBV4-3|.
TGCGCCAGCAGCCAAGTGGGGGGAGCCCCCTACAATGAGCAGTTCTTC
CASSQVGGAPYNEQFF
>.|TRBJ2-1|TRBV6-6|.
TGTGCCAGCAGTTACTATCTGGGAAGGGAGCAGTTCTTC
CASSYYLGREQFF
>few|TRBJ1-2|TRBV9|TRBD1
TGTGCCAGCAGCCCCGCAGGGGGGTATGGCTACACCTTC
CASSPAGGYGYTF
>.|TRBJ2-7|TRBV5-6|.
TGTGCCAGCAGCTTGGATTCTTGGCCCGCGGGGGAGCAGTACTTC
CASSLDSWPAGEQYF